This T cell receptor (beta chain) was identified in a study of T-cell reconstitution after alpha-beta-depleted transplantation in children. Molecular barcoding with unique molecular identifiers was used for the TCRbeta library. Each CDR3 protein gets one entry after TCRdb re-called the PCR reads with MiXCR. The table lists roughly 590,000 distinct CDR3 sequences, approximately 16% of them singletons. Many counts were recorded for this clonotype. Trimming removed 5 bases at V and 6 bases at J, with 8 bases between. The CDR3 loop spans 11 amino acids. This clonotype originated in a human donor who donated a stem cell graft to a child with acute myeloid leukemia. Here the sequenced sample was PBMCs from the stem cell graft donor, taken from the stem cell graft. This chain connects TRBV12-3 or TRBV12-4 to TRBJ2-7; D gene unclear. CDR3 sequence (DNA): TGTGCCAGCAGTCATGGCTCCGAGCAGTACTTC. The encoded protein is CASSHGSEQYF.